The 9 T cell receptor beta chains listed next were all sequenced from one sample in a study of OX40 agonist ivuxolimab in advanced cancers. Assay used: immunoSEQ multiplex PCR; TCRdb lists only in-frame clones, some missing. The sample contains 35,000 to 50,000 clones, 86% of which appear only once. This sample comprised CD4+ or CD8+ T cells sorted from blood, obtained in a trial of the OX40 agonist ivuxolimab. Every receptor here comes from an adult with an advanced solid tumor such as melanoma, head and neck, liver or kidney cancer.

This chain uses TRBV27 with TRBJ1-5, with D maybe TRBD1 (5 bases). CDR1 is MNHEY and CDR2 is SMNVEV in the germline V gene (reference sequence). Trimming took 5 bases from V and 4 from J, leaving 9 bases between them. The CDR3 has 13 amino acids. The chain's CDR3 is CASSGGGNQPQHF. As DNA, the CDR3 is TGTGCCAGCAGTGGGGGGGGGAATCAGCCCCAGCATTTT.

This clone was seen a few times. The chain joins TRBV4-3 to TRBJ2-1, with a tentative D call TRBD1 (5 bases). The ends were cut back, 0 bases at V and 4 bases at J, with 13 bases in the middle. CDR3 length: 16 amino acids. Per germline, CDR1 LGHNA and CDR2 YSLEER. CDR3 sequence reads: CASSQELLTVYNEQFF. CDR3 DNA: TGCGCCAGCAGCCAAGAACTTTTGACAGTTTACAATGAGCAGTTCTTC.

The rearrangement links TRBV19 to TRBJ2-1, with 8 positions matching TRBD1. Trimming at V came to 4 bases and at J to 5 bases, leaving 10 bases not matched to a gene. Per the germline V gene, CDR1 is LNHDA and CDR2 is SQIVND (reference sequence). CDR3 length: 16 residues. CDR3 sequence reads: CASSTLPGTGDNEQFF. In DNA, the CDR3 is TGTGCCAGTAGTACCCTTCCCGGGACAGGAGACAATGAGCAGTTCTTC.

This rearrangement joins TRBV9 to TRBJ1-4; D is unclear. Per germline, CDR1 SGDLS and CDR2 YYNGEE. Trimming stripped 3 bases from V and 7 bases from J, with 10 bases between. This CDR3 spans 13 amino acids. The CDR3 DNA follows: TGTGCCAGCAGCGGGTCCCGGGTTGAAAAACTGTTTTTT. Translated, it gives CASSGSRVEKLFF.

CDR3 in amino acids: CASSPSTPNEQYF. DNA of the CDR3: TGTGCCAGCAGCCCTAGTACCCCCAACGAGCAGTACTTC. The gene calls are TRBV7-6 and TRBJ2-7, with D unresolved. The ends were cut back, 5 bases at V and 5 bases at J, with 13 bases in the middle. Germline lookup yields CDR1 SGHVS and CDR2 FNYEAQ. CDR3 length equals 13 residues.

The rearrangement joins TRBV7-2 to TRBJ2-2, with D perhaps TRBD1 (6 bases). This CDR3 comprises 14 residues. The germline V gene has CDR1 SGHTA and CDR2 FQGNSA. With 4 bases removed from V and 1 base from J, the gap between germline ends came to 7 bases. CDR3 region: CASSYRVNTGELFF. The CDR3 bases are TGTGCCAGCAGCTACAGGGTGAACACCGGGGAGCTGTTTTTT.

V and J are TRBV11-1 and TRBJ1-1; 10 bases line up with TRBD1. The ends lost 5 bases at V and 6 bases at J; junction bases unmatched: 9. This CDR3 is 15 amino acids long. Germline loops: CDR1 SGHAT, CDR2 FQDESV (reference sequence). CDR3 nucleotides: TGTGCCAGCAGCCGCTCCGGGACAGGGGCGTCTGAAGCTTTCTTT. This codes for CASSRSGTGASEAFF. Combining the CDR3 with reference TRBV11-1 and TRBJ1-1 gives the whole variable domain EAEVAQSPRYKITEKSQAVAFWCDPISGHATLYWYRQILGQGPELLVQFQDESVVDDSQLPKDRFSAERLKGVDSTLKIQPAELGDSAMYLCASSRSGTGASEAFFGQGTRLTVV.

The J gene is TRBJ2-1, the V gene TRBV4-3; 10 bases map to TRBD2. Trimming took 4 bases from V and 5 from J; bases not matched to a gene: 2. The CDR3 runs to 14 residues. Per germline, CDR1 LGHNA and CDR2 YSLEER. CDR3 DNA sequence: TGCGCCAGCAGCCCCAGCGGGGGGGACAATGAGCAGTTCTTC. Amino acids: CASSPSGGDNEQFF.

The J gene is TRBJ1-1, the V gene TRBV29-1; tentative D call: TRBD1 (6 bases). Trimming stripped 2 bases from V and 0 bases from J, with 16 bases between. Germline V gives CDR1 SQVTM, CDR2 ANQGSEA. The length of the CDR3 is 16 residues. CDR3 nucleotide sequence: TGCAGCGTTGAAAAGGTGGGGGCCCGGATGAACACTGAAGCTTTCTTT. Translated: CSVEKVGARMNTEAFF.